The T cell receptor beta chain described here comes from a study of blood T cell repertoires in COVID-19. Study summary: Acute and convalescent COVID-19 samples came from the United States, Italy and Spain. PBMCs, B-cell-depleted T cells, or T cells provided the cDNA or gDNA that made up the material.

Authors' methods: Nucleated cell number was recorded as an estimate derived from reference gene primer amplification. Libraries were prepared by immunoSEQ multiplex PCR; TCRdb keeps only in-frame clonotypes and omits some of them. V, J and clone size reflect that table, while D and trimming were determined from the DNA. Among roughly 73,000 clones listed, around 86% were seen once. The CDR3 length is 17 residues. With V trimmed by 8 bases and J by 1 base, 14 bases remained unmatched. CDR1 LNHDA and CDR2 SQIVND come from the germline V gene (reference sequence). The chain joins TRBV19 to TRBJ2-5, with 9 bases that match TRBD1. This TCR was recovered from a woman older than 75 with active or convalescent COVID-19. Material for sequencing was peripheral blood. The CDR3 region has the DNA TGTGCCAGTTCGGCGCAACAGGGGGCAATAATCCAAGAGACCCAGTACTTC. Translating gives CASSAQQGAIIQETQYF.